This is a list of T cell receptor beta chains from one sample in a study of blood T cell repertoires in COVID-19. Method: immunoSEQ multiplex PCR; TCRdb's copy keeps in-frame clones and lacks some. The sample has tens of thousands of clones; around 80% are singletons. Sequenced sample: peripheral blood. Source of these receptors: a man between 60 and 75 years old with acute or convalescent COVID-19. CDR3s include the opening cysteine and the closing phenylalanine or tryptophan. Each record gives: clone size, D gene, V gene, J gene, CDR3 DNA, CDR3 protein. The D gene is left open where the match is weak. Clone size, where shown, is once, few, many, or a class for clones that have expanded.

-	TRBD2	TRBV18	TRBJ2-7	TGTGCCAGCTCCCAGAATGCGGGGGGCGGCGAGCAGTACTTC	CASSQNAGGGEQYF
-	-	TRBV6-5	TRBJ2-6	TGTGCCAGCAGATCAGACTCTGGGGCCAACGTCCTGACTTTC	CASRSDSGANVLTF
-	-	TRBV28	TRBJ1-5	TGTGCCAGCACCCTGGGAGGGTCGTTGGGAGGCAATCAGCCCCAGCATTTT	CASTLGGSLGGNQPQHF
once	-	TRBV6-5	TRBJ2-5	TGTGCCAGCAGTTACTCTACGGGGGAAGAGACCCAGTACTTC	CASSYSTGEETQYF
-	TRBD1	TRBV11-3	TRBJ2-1	TGTGCCAGCAGCTTAGAAGGTTGGGGACAGGGATATAATGAGCAGTTCTTC	CASSLEGWGQGYNEQFF
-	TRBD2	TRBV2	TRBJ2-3	TGTGCCAGCAGTGGGACTAGCGGTTCTAGCACAGATACGCAGTATTTT	CASSGTSGSSTDTQYF
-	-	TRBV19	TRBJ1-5	TGTGCCACAGCAGACAGGTCCAATCAGCCCCAGCATTTT	CATADRSNQPQHF
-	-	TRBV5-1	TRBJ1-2	TGCGCCAGCAGCTTGGCCCCATCCGGGAACTATGGCTACACCTTC	CASSLAPSGNYGYTF
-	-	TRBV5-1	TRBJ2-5	TGCGCCAGCAGCTTGGGGCTCGGGGGGCGCGAAGAGACCCAGTACTTC	CASSLGLGGREETQYF
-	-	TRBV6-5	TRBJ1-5	TGTGCCAGCGGGAGACCAGATCAGCCCCAGCATTTT	CASGRPDQPQHF
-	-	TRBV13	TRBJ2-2	TGTGCCAGCAGCGGGGAGGGGGCCGGGGAGCTGTTTTTT	CASSGEGAGELFF
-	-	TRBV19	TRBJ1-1	TGTGCCAGTAGTCGAAACACCGGACAATTAAACACTGAAGCTTTCTTT	CASSRNTGQLNTEAFF